This T cell receptor (beta chain) was identified during a study of cytomegalovirus exposure and HLA in healthy donors. General study results and limits: On later analysis, the bulk of CMV-associated TCR beta chains appeared to be HLA-restricted. A missense variant in DCLRE1C was later tied to TCR beta V- and J-gene trimming. Some V segments (TRBV6-2 and TRBV6-3 among them) were excluded as indistinguishable.

Germline loops: CDR1 SGHRS, CDR2 YFSETQ. V was cut by 2 bases and J by 0 bases, with 15 bases left in between. CDR3 size: 16 residues. The primer mix had 60 Vbeta and 13 Jbeta primers. TCRdb's copy holds only in-frame clones and misses some; the assay was immunoSEQ multiplex PCR. The sample has under 130,000 clones; about 77% are singletons. Worth noting for this clone: Its antigen is unidentified.

The receptor's source is a woman between 18 and 30 years old in good health and CMV-seropositive. The sequencing input was PBMCs. The V call is TRBV5-1, the J call TRBJ2-7, with a tentative D call TRBD1 (6 bases). The CDR3 DNA follows: TGCGCCAGCAGCTTAGGTACAGGGCAAAGCTCCTACGAGCAGTACTTC. It yields the protein CASSLGTGQSSYEQYF.